This T cell receptor (beta chain) stems from a study of blood T cell repertoires in COVID-19. Study as a whole: Samples came from the United States, Italy and Spain, spanning acute and convalescent COVID-19. Sources were T cells, B-cell-depleted T cells, or PBMCs; the material itself was cDNA or gDNA.

The protocol was immunoSEQ multiplex PCR, while the TCRdb copy is restricted to in-frame clones and leaves out a portion. The repertoire consists of 220,000 or so clones, with 86% occurring once and the leading ten covering 10%. Seattle patient enrollment occurred during active infection, with longitudinal follow-up thereafter. Input material: peripheral blood. This clonotype was sampled from a woman aged 50 to 65 with COVID-19, enrolled during active disease.

CDR3 sequence (DNA): TGTGCCAGCAGCTTAACTGAGCGGGGGGGCACAGATACGCAGTATTTT. Amino acid sequence: CASSLTERGGTDTQYF. The J gene is TRBJ2-3, the V gene TRBV7-6; 9 bases map to TRBD2. This CDR3 comprises 16 residues. The germline V gene has CDR1 SGHVS and CDR2 FNYEAQ. V gave up 2 bases and J gave up 1 base; unmatched junction bases: 4. The entire variable domain, with the rest obtained from reference TRBV7-6 and TRBJ2-3, is as follows: GAGVSQSPRYKVTKRGQDVALRCDPISGHVSLYWYRQALGQGPEFLTYFNYEAQQDKSGLPNDRFSAERPEGSISTLTIQRTEQRDSAMYRCASSLTERGGTDTQYFGPGTRLTVL.